This T cell receptor (beta chain) comes out of a study of long-term antiretroviral therapy in people with HIV (dated by TCRdb to the early 2020s). Regarding the research as a whole: The earliest samples were collected approximately a decade before the 2015 WHO recommendation for immediate ART, a period when ART was typically delayed until CD4 counts fell. Whether ART initiation and durable HIV suppression were associated with changes in peripheral blood TRB repertoire composition and diversity was tested in a retrospective serial study. A total of about 180 cryopreserved PBMC samples were contributed to the cohort by 30 adults with confirmed HIV infection, with samples collected serially over a mean of roughly six years (range 1-12). Among the 30 to 35 participants with HIV, eleven were female. No cross-contamination during QIAcube processing was shown when test extractions of a monoclonal T-cell line were performed alongside over 25 polyclonal samples.

In regard to this clone: The antigen it recognizes is unknown. No base quality values were provided; no much bigger clone lies one nucleotide off.

The CDR3 contains 15 residues, cysteine and phenylalanine counted. CDR3 DNA is the only sequence kept; it has 45 bases, read in frame from the first base. Here V drops 0 bases and J drops 3 bases, and the junction holds 4 bases not matched to any gene. The germline V gene yields LGHNA for CDR1 and YNFKEQ for CDR2. Findings and caveats that apply to the study as a whole: Samples dated from 2004 to 2017, and the ART regimens used may be less effective than current ones. Inferences about post-ART repertoire changes are limited because no data were available on ART adherence, viral resistance or therapy changes. A significant increase in TRB diversity was found to be associated with ART initiation, although TRB diversity was observed to remain significantly below that of transplant donor controls even after long-term ART. At every time point, the repertoire was dominated by expanded TRB clones first identified before ART initiation, although this dominance fluctuated and, in many PLHIV, declined after ART. Limited PBMC availability meant only the TCR beta chain was sequenced, without alpha chain pairing. Unsorted PBMC were profiled instead of sorted CD4+ and CD8+ T cells because pre-ART samples had limited cell numbers. HIV repertoires had narrower CDR3 length ranges than controls, and the network structure suggested an antigen-experienced repertoire that shifted only slightly toward naive after ART.

The immunoSEQ hsTCRB v3.0 assay was used at survey level resolution to sequence the TRB variable region. The targeted TRB sequencing depth was roughly 40,000-55,000 T-cell genomes per sample. TRB libraries were pooled and sequenced on an Illumina MiSeq using a v3 150-cycle kit. The original methods were these. Repertoire analysis was run in R within a reproducible Nextflow workflow that covered QC, data transformation and analysis. LymphoSeq2, an R package for exploring AIRR-Seq data, was used to implement the custom analyses. After excluding a few samples that yielded fewer than 5000 total TRB sequences, 188 HIV repertoires remained for analysis. Among the approximately 180 HIV repertoires that were kept, 59 were collected before ART initiation and about 130 were collected after ART initiation. Repertoires were downsampled to 5000 TRB nucleotide sequences, with summary statistics averaged over 100 downsampling iterations. Only TRB sequences with CDR3 regions of at least seven amino acids were retained for analysis. A Shannon entropy-derived clonality score and the Gini coefficient were used to measure diversity. Repertoire networks linked the top 5000 CDR3 amino acid sequences whenever two sequences differed by an edit distance of one. GLIPH2 predicted antigen specificity groups and MHC restriction for TRB CDR3 amino acid sequences. To flag known associations with CMV, EBV, HIV or tissue antigens, CDR3 amino acid sequences were compared against VDJdb and McPAS-TCR. Pre-ART, post-ART and control groups were compared with Wilcoxon signed-rank tests and Holm-Bonferroni correction. The table comes from immuneACCESS by way of TCRdb, which keeps in-frame sequences with V and J called. Part of the clones is missing from these tables; in studies checked, under half for an unresolved V gene and the rest for unknown reasons. V and J calls and clone size follow that table, whereas D and trimming were derived from the DNA. A total of around 40,000 clones appear in this sample, about nine tenths of them only once. The ten top clones hold approximately 5% of the sample.

Inclusion was restricted to participants for whom at least one PBMC sample before ART initiation and at least two post-ART samples were available. All participants with HIV were treated in the United States of America. Before DNA extraction, cryopreserved samples of roughly 0.9-11 million PBMC were thawed and then washed. At the time of the earliest PBMC sample for each participant with HIV, ages ranged from roughly 23 to 60 years. Per participant, PBMC samples came from 1-4 timepoints prior to ART initiation and 2-8 timepoints following ART initiation, for a median of 7 samples. Serial HIV viral load, CD4+ T-cell count, ART history and demographic data were obtained for every participant. Using a Qiagen kit on a QIAcube, genomic DNA was extracted from unsorted PBMC, with samples processed in batches of 12.

The receptor comes from a woman between 45 and 60 years old with HIV. The rearrangement combines TRBV4-2 with TRBJ2-5, with 7 middle bases fitting TRBD2. The sequencing used unsorted PBMCs, collected 0.1 years before starting antiretroviral therapy. The CDR3: CASSQDLAGEETQYF. The DNA sequence is given as TGTGCCAGCAGCCAAGATCTCGCGGGGGAAGAGACCCAGTACTTC.